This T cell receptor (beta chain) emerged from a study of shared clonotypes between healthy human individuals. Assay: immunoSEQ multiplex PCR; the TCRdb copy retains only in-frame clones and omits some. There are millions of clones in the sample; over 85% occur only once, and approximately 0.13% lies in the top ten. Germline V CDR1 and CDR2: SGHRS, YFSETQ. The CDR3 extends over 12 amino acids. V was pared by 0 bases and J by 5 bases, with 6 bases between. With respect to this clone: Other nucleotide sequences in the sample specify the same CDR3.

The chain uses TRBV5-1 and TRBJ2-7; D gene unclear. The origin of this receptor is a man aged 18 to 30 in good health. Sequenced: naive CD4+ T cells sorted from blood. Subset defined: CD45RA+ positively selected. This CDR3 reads CASSLGGDEQYF. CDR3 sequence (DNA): TGCGCCAGCAGCTTGGGAGGAGACGAGCAGTACTTC.